Listed here are 12 T cell receptor beta chains from one sample, sequenced in a study of neurological immune-mediated disorders (dated by TCRdb to about 2019). Library construction relied on 5' RACE. Sequenced using an Illumina HiSeq 2500. Using fastp at Q25 and MiXCR, TCRdb reprocessed the public reads and kept productive beta chains. One record per CDR3 amino acid sequence lists the most common genes and DNA. The sample table holds about 120,000 distinct CDR3 sequences, of which about 3.4% were seen once. Jointly, the top ten make up about 1.2% of the sample. Material: PBMCs. These receptors came from a woman younger than 45 with multiple sclerosis.

In its sample, this clonotype was seen many times. The V and J genes are TRBV20-1 and TRBJ1-1; the D is unclear. Deletions cut 3 bases from V and 0 bases from J, with 11 bases between. Germline CDR1 and CDR2: DFQATT and SNEGSKA (reference sequence). The CDR3 is 14 residues long. CDR3 in amino acids: CSASIEPLNTEAFF. The CDR3 DNA is TGCAGTGCTAGTATCGAGCCGCTGAACACTGAAGCTTTCTTT.

This clonotype occurred many times. J is TRBJ2-3 and V is TRBV12-3 or TRBV12-4; 7 nucleotides match TRBD2. With 7 bases clipped from V and 1 base from J, the junction kept 8 bases outside the gene matches. This CDR3 has 15 residues. The CDR3 coding sequence is TGTGCCAGCACCCCTCGGGGGAGGGGCACAGATACGCAGTATTTT. This encodes CASTPRGRGTDTQYF.

This clonotype was counted ten times or more. The chain uses TRBV20-1 and TRBJ1-2; TRBD1 might be the D (5 bases). Trimming stripped 3 bases from V and 12 bases from J, with 17 bases between. The CDR3 loop spans 12 amino acids. CDR1 and CDR2 (germline): DFQATT, SNEGSKA (reference sequence). The CDR3 sequence: CSARSQGLVNTF. The CDR3 DNA reads as TGCAGTGCTAGGAGTCAGGGTCTTGTCAACACCTTC.

About this clonotype: The junction shows a germline mismatch at one end, possibly a read error. V gene TRBV7-9 combines with J gene TRBJ1-1; D remains unclear. Germline lookup yields CDR1 SEHNR and CDR2 FQNEAQ (reference sequence). The CDR3 contains 12 residues. CDR3 bases: TGTGACAGCAGCACCCCGAACACTGAAGCTTTCTTT. Translated, it gives CDSSTPNTEAFF.

This clonotype was found a few times. V usage is TRBV12-3 or TRBV12-4 and J usage is TRBJ1-1; unclear D gene. The V gene lost 5 bases and the J gene lost 11 bases, with 18 bases spanning the gap. The CDR3 spans 13 residues. CDR3 nucleotide sequence: TGTGCCAGCAGTCCCCTCTCGTCGGGCGGGGCTTTCTTT. The encoded protein is CASSPLSSGGAFF.

This clonotype was seen at least ten times. V and J are TRBV5-1 and TRBJ2-3; the D call may be TRBD1 or TRBD2 (6 bases each). Germline values: CDR1 SGHRS, CDR2 YFSETQ. The CDR3 has 15 amino acids. V lost 1 base and J 2 bases, leaving 11 bases between the germline ends. The CDR3 protein is CASSLRGQPTDTQYF. DNA for the CDR3: TGCGCCAGCAGCTTGCGGGGGCAGCCCACAGATACGCAGTATTTT.

This clonotype was recorded a few times. A read error may be the cause here, since a much bigger clone is one base away. The rearrangement uses TRBV6-1 and TRBJ2-4, with D possibly TRBD2 on 7 matching bases. Germline values: CDR1 MNHNS, CDR2 SASEGT. The CDR3 extends over 15 amino acids. The CDR3 loop is CVTPGPGGRGDIQYF. The CDR3 nucleotides are TGTGTCACCCCAGGTCCGGGGGGCCGGGGAGACATTCAGTACTTC.

This clonotype was picked up many times. The chain has TRBV20-1 and TRBJ2-5; D assignment may be TRBD1 or TRBD2 (7 bases each). CDR1 DFQATT and CDR2 SNEGSKA come from the germline V gene (reference sequence). The CDR3 is made up of 15 amino acids. The ends were cut back, 0 bases at V and 2 bases at J, with 13 bases in the middle. The CDR3 DNA sequence: TGCAGTGCTAGAGAAGCGGGACAGCTACAAGAGACCCAGTACTTC. Its protein product is CSAREAGQLQETQYF.

The sample holds many counts of this clonotype. This sequence joins TRBV5-5 and TRBJ2-7; maybe TRBD1 (5 bases). The CDR3 has 14 amino acids. Germline values: CDR1 SGHKS, CDR2 YYEKEE (reference sequence). Deletions cut 1 base from V and 3 bases from J, with 11 bases between. Written as DNA, the CDR3 is TGTGCCAGCAGCTTGTTTCGCCAGGGCTACGAGCAGTACTTC. This encodes CASSLFRQGYEQYF.

In this sample, this clonotype turned up many times. This sequence joins TRBV5-1 and TRBJ2-3; 9 nucleotides agree with TRBD2. Trimming took 0 bases from V and 2 from J; bases not matched to a gene: 4. The length of the CDR3 is 16 residues. The germline V gene has CDR1 SGHRS and CDR2 YFSETQ. The DNA of the CDR3 is TGCGCCAGCAGCTTGGGAGTAGCGGGAGTCACAGATACGCAGTATTTT. Protein sequence: CASSLGVAGVTDTQYF.

This clonotype was recorded at least ten times. J is TRBJ2-7 and V is TRBV5-1, with no clear D. Germline V gene data show CDR1 as SGHRS and CDR2 as YFSETQ. This CDR3 spans 15 amino acids. The V gene lost 0 bases and the J gene lost 1 base, with 11 bases spanning the gap. This CDR3 reads CASSLERNPSYEQYF. CDR3 nucleotide sequence: TGCGCCAGCAGCTTGGAGAGGAACCCATCCTACGAGCAGTACTTC.

This clonotype was observed at least ten times. This chain links TRBV20-1 with TRBJ1-4, with no clear D. The CDR3 has 13 amino acids. The germline V gene has CDR1 DFQATT and CDR2 SNEGSKA (reference sequence). Deletions cut 5 bases from V and 6 bases from J, with 13 bases between. CDR3 sequence reads: CSAQTGMDEKLFF. The CDR3 DNA reads TGCAGTGCTCAAACCGGGATGGATGAAAAACTGTTTTTT.